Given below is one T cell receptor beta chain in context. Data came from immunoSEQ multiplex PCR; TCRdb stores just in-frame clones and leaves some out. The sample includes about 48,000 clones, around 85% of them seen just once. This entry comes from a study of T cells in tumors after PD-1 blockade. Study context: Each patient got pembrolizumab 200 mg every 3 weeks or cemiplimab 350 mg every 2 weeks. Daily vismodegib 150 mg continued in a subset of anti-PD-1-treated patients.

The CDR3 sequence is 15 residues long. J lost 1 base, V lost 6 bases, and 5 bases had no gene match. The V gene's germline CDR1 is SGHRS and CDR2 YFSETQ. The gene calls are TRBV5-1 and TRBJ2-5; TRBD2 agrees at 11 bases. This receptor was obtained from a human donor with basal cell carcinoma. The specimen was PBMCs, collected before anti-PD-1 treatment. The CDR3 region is CASNLAGGVQETQYF. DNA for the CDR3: TGCGCCAGCAACCTAGCGGGGGGCGTCCAAGAGACCCAGTACTTC.